What follows are 32 T cell receptor beta chains derived from one specimen sequenced in a study of human T cells and chemical hapten exposure. TCRdb called the RACE reads again in MiXCR, with one record for every CDR3 protein. Here the sample spans 100,000 to 150,000 distinct CDR3 sequences, approximately 13% being singletons. Time point denoted: pre-sensitization, week 0. Treatment noted: therapeutic diphenylcyclopropenone sensitization with weekly scalp DPC. The source was whole blood, collected in connection with sensitization to the hapten diphenylcyclopropenone (DPC). These receptors were obtained from a woman younger than 30 with alopecia areata. Some clones in this sample may be carry-over from other donors' samples.

This clonotype appeared a few times. J is TRBJ2-7 and V is TRBV4-3; maybe TRBD2 (7 bases). Trimming removed 3 bases at V and 2 bases at J, with 14 bases between. Germline V gene data show CDR1 as LGHNA and CDR2 as YSLEER. The CDR3 is 15 amino acids. CDR3 sequence reads: CASSQGRGGAYEQYF. CDR3 nucleotide sequence: TGCGCCAGCAGCCAGGGGAGAGGGGGGGCCTACGAGCAGTACTTC.

This clonotype was picked up many times. V is TRBV5-4 and J is TRBJ1-6; no clear D gene. CDR1 is SGHNT, CDR2 YYREEE, per germline (reference sequence). The CDR3 extends over 16 amino acids. Trimming shortened V by 5 bases and J by 9 bases, and 21 bases separated the two germline ends. Written as DNA, the CDR3 is TGTGCCAGCAGTCCAGAGCCGGGATCGGTAGGTTCACCCCTCCACTTT. It translates to CASSPEPGSVGSPLHF.

J is TRBJ2-1 and V is TRBV19; 10 bases align to TRBD2. Germline CDR1 is LNHDA and CDR2 is SQIVND (reference sequence). V was clipped by 3 bases and J by 4 bases; unmatched bases: 6. The CDR3 covers 16 residues. The CDR3 sequence: CASSITSGAGYNEQFF. CDR3 DNA sequence: TGTGCCAGTAGTATCACTAGCGGGGCGGGGTACAATGAGCAGTTCTTC.

The chain uses TRBV7-6 and TRBJ2-5, with no clear D. Germline loops: CDR1 SGHVS, CDR2 FNYEAQ. Trimming removed 5 bases at V and 5 bases at J, with 9 bases between. This CDR3 has 12 residues. CDR3 coding DNA: TGTGCCAGCAGCGATGTTACGGAGACCCAGTACTTC. Amino acid sequence: CASSDVTETQYF.

This clonotype was counted between two and nine times. The chain recombines TRBV19 with TRBJ1-4; 7 positions match TRBD1. CDR1 and CDR2 (germline): LNHDA, SQIVND (reference sequence). The trim removed 2 bases at V and 8 bases at J, leaving 8 bases unmatched. The length of the CDR3 is 15 residues. DNA of the CDR3: TGTGCCAGTAGTATACGGAACAGGGGTGGAGAAAAACTGTTTTTT. Translation gives CASSIRNRGGEKLFF.

This chain joins TRBV7-8 and TRBJ2-1; 7 nucleotides agree with TRBD1. Germline V lookup: CDR1 SGHVS, CDR2 FQNEAQ. V gave up 0 bases and J gave up 2 bases; unmatched junction bases: 1. The CDR3 runs to 15 residues. As DNA, the CDR3 is TGTGCCAGCAGCTTAGCGGGACAGACCTACAATGAGCAGTTCTTC. Protein sequence: CASSLAGQTYNEQFF.

This rearrangement joins TRBV6-6 to TRBJ2-5; 8 nucleotides agree with TRBD2. This CDR3 has 13 amino acids. Germline V gene sequence: CDR1 MNHNY, CDR2 SVGAGI (reference sequence). Trimming cost V 6 bases and J 7 bases; bases outside gene matches: 7. The CDR3 is CASRPGLAGTQYF. The DNA for the CDR3 is TGTGCCAGCAGACCCGGACTAGCCGGGACCCAGTACTTC.

The chain uses TRBV7-9 and TRBJ2-1; D possibly corresponds to TRBD1 (6 bases). The CDR3 totals 14 residues. CDR1 and CDR2 (germline): SEHNR, FQNEAQ (reference sequence). Trimming stripped 4 bases from V and 4 bases from J, with 11 bases between. The CDR3 DNA sequence: TGTGCCAGCAGCTCCCGGGACAAGTACAATGAGCAGTTCTTC. It codes for CASSSRDKYNEQFF. Full variable domain (rest looked up from reference TRBV7-9 and TRBJ2-1): DTGVSQNPRHKITKRGQNVTFRCDPISEHNRLYWYRQTLGQGPEFLTYFQNEAQLEKSRLLSDRFSAERPKGSFSTLEIQRTEQGDSAMYLCASSSRDKYNEQFFGPGTRLTVL.

This clonotype has more than one count but fewer than ten. The rearrangement uses TRBV2 and TRBJ2-2; D remains ambiguous. Germline V gives CDR1 SNHLY, CDR2 FYNNEI. V was cut by 5 bases and J by 4 bases, with 8 bases left in between. The CDR3 spans 13 residues. CDR3 sequence (DNA): TGTGCCAGCAGTAGGCGGACCACCGGGGAGCTGTTTTTT. Translating it yields CASSRRTTGELFF.

This clonotype was counted a few times. This chain uses TRBV6-1 with TRBJ1-5; D is ambiguous. The V end was cut by 0 bases, the J end by 7 bases, with 7 bases between. Germline-derived CDR1 and CDR2 are MNHNS and SASEGT. The CDR3 has 13 amino acids. CDR3 protein: CASSEAQRQPQHF. CDR3 in DNA: TGTGCCAGCAGTGAAGCGCAAAGACAGCCCCAGCATTTT.

The chain links TRBV20-1 to TRBJ2-3; TRBD1 matches at 11 bases. CDR1 is DFQATT, CDR2 SNEGSKA, per germline (reference sequence). V dropped 3 bases and J dropped 6; count of bases not matched to a gene: 5. The CDR3 has 14 amino acids. CDR3 coding DNA: TGCAGTGCTAGGGACAGGGGGCGAGGGGATACGCAGTATTTT. Residues: CSARDRGRGDTQYF.

This clonotype has a count of ten or more. This rearrangement joins TRBV7-9 to TRBJ2-1; TRBD2 is a possible D gene (5 bases). Trimming removed 5 bases from V and 1 base from J, with 15 bases in between. The length of the CDR3 is 16 residues. Germline-derived CDR1 and CDR2 are SEHNR and FQNEAQ (reference sequence). The CDR3 region has the DNA TGTGCCAGCAGCCCGCCCCGGGGTTCATCCTACAATGAGCAGTTCTTC. Protein sequence: CASSPPRGSSYNEQFF. Looking up the rest from reference TRBV7-9 and TRBJ2-1 gives the full variable domain: DTGVSQNPRHKITKRGQNVTFRCDPISEHNRLYWYRQTLGQGPEFLTYFQNEAQLEKSRLLSDRFSAERPKGSFSTLEIQRTEQGDSAMYLCASSPPRGSSYNEQFFGPGTRLTVL.

The chain uses TRBV7-2 and TRBJ1-1; TRBD1 aligns across 9 bases. The length of the CDR3 is 14 residues. The germline V gene has CDR1 SGHTA and CDR2 FQGNSA. Trimming removed 6 bases from V and 5 bases from J; junction bases left unmatched: 7. The CDR3 sequence is CASRAQGARTEAFF. The CDR3 region has the DNA TGTGCCAGCAGGGCACAGGGGGCAAGGACTGAAGCTTTCTTT. The full variable domain, in which reference TRBV7-2 and TRBJ1-1 provide the parts outside the CDR3, is GAGVSQSPSNKVTEKGKDVELRCDPISGHTALYWYRQSLGQGLEFLIYFQGNSAPDKSGLPSDRFSAERTGGSVSTLTIQRTQQEDSAVYLCASRAQGARTEAFFGQGTRLTVV.

This clonotype was counted only a few times. V gene TRBV27 combines with J gene TRBJ1-2; 7 nucleotides match TRBD1. Per germline, CDR1 MNHEY and CDR2 SMNVEV (reference sequence). This CDR3 spans 15 amino acids. J lost 6 bases, V lost 5 bases, and 12 bases had no gene match. In nucleotides, the CDR3 is TGTGCCAGCAGTCTCCAATCGACAGGGATGCATGGCTACACCTTC. It translates to CASSLQSTGMHGYTF.

The table lists this clonotype with a few counts. In nucleotides, the CDR3 is TGTGCCAGCAGTCGTTCGGGACAGCAGAATGAAAAACTGTTTTTT. It codes for CASSRSGQQNEKLFF. The rearrangement uses TRBV9 and TRBJ1-4, with 7 nucleotides matching TRBD1. Looked up from germline, CDR1 is SGDLS and CDR2 is YYNGEE. V was clipped by 5 bases and J by 5 bases; unmatched bases: 9. The CDR3 totals 15 residues.

This clonotype has at least ten counts. The chain couples TRBV6-2 or TRBV6-3 to TRBJ2-6; no definite D call. The CDR3 is made up of 14 amino acids. Germline assignment: CDR1 MNHEY and CDR2 SVGEGT. V gave up 2 bases and J gave up 4 bases, with 6 bases separating them. The CDR3, as DNA: TGTGCCAGCAGTTACCTGTTCGGGGCCAACGTCCTGACTTTC. Encoded protein: CASSYLFGANVLTF.

V and J are TRBV12-3 or TRBV12-4 and TRBJ2-1, with unresolved D. Deletions cut 6 bases from V and 4 bases from J, with 19 bases between. The CDR3 is made up of 16 amino acids. CDR3 sequence (DNA): TGTGCCAGCAGCCCCCCTGGCAGTCATATATACAATGAGCAGTTCTTC. Its protein product is CASSPPGSHIYNEQFF.

This clonotype has just a few counts. The CDR3 DNA follows: TGCAGTGCGGACAGGGTGGGCTCCTACAATGAGCAGTTCTTC. Its translation: CSADRVGSYNEQFF. This chain uses TRBV20-1 with TRBJ2-1; 8 bases are a match to TRBD1. The CDR3 has 14 residues. The V and J ends lost 6 bases and 0 bases, in that order; junction bases with no gene match: 4. In germline, CDR1 is DFQATT, CDR2 SNEGSKA (reference sequence).

The V gene is TRBV19, the J gene TRBJ2-6; D remains ambiguous. Trimming left V 8 bases short and J 0 bases short, with 11 bases between. CDR3 length: 15 residues. CDR1 and CDR2 (germline): LNHDA, SQIVND (reference sequence). CDR3 in DNA: TGTGCCAGTGGCCTGACGGGCTCTGGGGCCAACGTCCTGACTTTC. Translation gives CASGLTGSGANVLTF.

The CDR3 here is CASSVAGYTYNEQFF. The CDR3 region has the DNA TGTGCCAGCAGCGTGGCGGGGTATACCTACAATGAGCAGTTCTTC. The rearrangement links TRBV9 to TRBJ2-1; a weak D match, TRBD2 (6 bases). With 2 bases removed from V and 2 bases from J, the gap between germline ends came to 11 bases. CDR3 length: 15 amino acids. Germline CDR1 and CDR2: SGDLS and YYNGEE.

This chain uses TRBV5-1 with TRBJ1-1, with 8 bases aligning to TRBD1. This CDR3 comprises 16 residues. V gave up 1 base and J gave up 4 bases; unmatched junction bases: 9. The germline V gene encodes CDR1 SGHRS and CDR2 YFSETQ. Here the CDR3 reads CASSLYPGGAVTEAFF. The CDR3 bases are TGCGCCAGCAGCTTGTATCCAGGGGGCGCAGTCACTGAAGCTTTCTTT.

The table lists this clonotype with a few counts. The genes are TRBV7-9 and TRBJ1-2; possibly TRBD1 for D (6 bases). Deletions cut 4 bases from V and 5 bases from J, with 17 bases between. The CDR3 contains 15 residues. Germline values: CDR1 SEHNR, CDR2 FQNEAQ (reference sequence). The CDR3 nucleotides are TGTGCCAGCAGCTCGTACCAGGGGCAGTCATATGGCTACACCTTC. Protein: CASSSYQGQSYGYTF.

There are many counts of this clonotype. V usage is TRBV12-3 or TRBV12-4 and J usage is TRBJ1-5; D may be TRBD1 (5 bases). The CDR3 is made up of 15 amino acids. The V and J ends lost 4 bases and 4 bases respectively, with 14 bases between them. The CDR3 sequence: CASSSLTELNQPQHF. The DNA for the CDR3 is TGTGCCAGCAGTTCCTTGACAGAGCTTAATCAGCCCCAGCATTTT.

This clonotype was seen a single time. This chain joins TRBV4-3 and TRBJ1-2, with D possibly TRBD1 on 5 matching bases. Trimming took 4 bases from V and 4 from J, leaving 13 bases between them. Germline V gene data show CDR1 as LGHNA and CDR2 as YSLEER. The CDR3 runs 14 residues. CDR3 protein: CASSPQGDFYGYTF. CDR3 bases: TGCGCCAGCAGCCCCCAGGGAGATTTCTATGGCTACACCTTC.

The V and J genes are TRBV20-1 and TRBJ2-7, with D perhaps matching TRBD1 or TRBD2 (5 bases each). Germline values: CDR1 DFQATT, CDR2 SNEGSKA (reference sequence). This CDR3 has 16 amino acids. Trimming stripped 0 bases from V and 4 bases from J, with 19 bases between. CDR3 nucleotide sequence: TGCAGTGCTAGAGATATGGACGCAGGGACCGGGTACGAGCAGTACTTC. Translation gives CSARDMDAGTGYEQYF.

This clonotype was seen at least ten times. The V gene is TRBV7-9, the J gene TRBJ1-1; no firm D call. This CDR3 contains 15 residues. Germline lookup yields CDR1 SEHNR and CDR2 FQNEAQ (reference sequence). Trimming took off 4 bases at V and 0 bases at J, with 12 bases between the two ends. The CDR3 region is CASSSRTVMNTEAFF. Here the CDR3 DNA reads TGTGCCAGCAGCTCCCGTACAGTGATGAACACTGAAGCTTTCTTT.

A few counts support this clonotype. The chain recombines TRBV7-7 with TRBJ2-4; perhaps TRBD1 as D (5 bases). CDR3 length equals 19 residues. V was cut by 6 bases and J by 1 base, with 25 bases left in between. Germline CDR1 is SSHAT and CDR2 is FNYEAQ (reference sequence). The CDR3, as DNA: TGTGCCAGCAGGCCACGGGCACAGGTGGGGAAAAGGGCCAAAAACATTCAGTACTTC. This encodes CASRPRAQVGKRAKNIQYF. Looking up the rest from reference TRBV7-7 and TRBJ2-4 gives the full variable domain: GAGVSQSPRYKVTKRGQDVTLRCDPISSHATLYWYQQALGQGPEFLTYFNYEAQPDKSGLPSDRFSAERPEGSISTLTIQRTEQRDSAMYRCASRPRAQVGKRAKNIQYFGAGTRLSVL.

The CDR3 nucleotides are TGTGCTAGTGGCCTAAGACATGAGGGGCAGGGCTACACCTTC. It yields the protein CASGLRHEGQGYTF. V gene TRBV12-5 combines with J gene TRBJ1-2, with D maybe TRBD1 (5 bases). V was clipped by 6 bases and J by 8 bases, with 19 bases between them. Germline CDR1 reads LGHNT; CDR2 reads FRNRAP. This CDR3 is 14 amino acids long. The full variable domain, completed using reference TRBV12-5 and TRBJ1-2, is DARVTQTPRHKVTEMGQEVTMRCQPILGHNTVFWYRQTMMQGLELLAYFRNRAPLDDSGMPKDRFSAEMPDATLATLKIQPSEPRDSAVYFCASGLRHEGQGYTFGSGTRLTVV.

This clonotype has just a few counts. CDR3 sequence: CASSPWTGKGYGYTF. The CDR3 DNA reads TGTGCCAGCAGCCCATGGACAGGGAAGGGCTATGGCTACACCTTC. The rearrangement links TRBV7-2 to TRBJ1-2, with 8 bases lining up with TRBD1. Germline CDR1 and CDR2: SGHTA and FQGNSA. CDR3 length equals 15 residues. V lost 5 bases, J lost 4 bases, and 9 bases stayed unmatched.

The V call is TRBV11-2, the J call TRBJ2-3; tentative D call: TRBD1 (5 bases). V gave up 2 bases and J gave up 6 bases, with 15 bases separating them. CDR3 length: 15 residues. Germline loops: CDR1 SGHAT, CDR2 FQNNGV. The CDR3: CASSLRGSPGDTQYF. In nucleotides, the CDR3 is TGTGCCAGCAGCTTAAGGGGCTCACCAGGGGATACGCAGTATTTT.

This clonotype turned up a few times. The chain combines TRBV18 with TRBJ2-7; 10 bases are shared with TRBD1. J lost 5 bases, V lost 3 bases, and 4 bases had no gene match. The CDR3 sequence is 14 residues long. Germline V gives CDR1 KGHSH, CDR2 LQKENI. For the CDR3, the DNA is TGTGCCAGCTCACCTGGACAGGGGGGGGACGAGCAGTACTTC. Translating it yields CASSPGQGGDEQYF. The variable domain in full, with the rest retrieved from reference TRBV18 and TRBJ2-7, is NAGVMQNPRHLVRRRGQEARLRCSPMKGHSHVYWYRQLPEEGLKFMVYLQKENIIDESGMPKERFSAEFPKEGPSILRIQQVVRGDSAAYFCASSPGQGGDEQYFGPGTRLTVT.

V is TRBV6-4 and J is TRBJ1-2; no definite D call. The V and J ends lost 6 bases and 6 bases respectively, with 26 bases between them. Germline V gene sequence: CDR1 MRHNA, CDR2 SNTAGT. The CDR3 covers 17 residues. CDR3 bases: TGTGCCAGCAGAACTCAAAACGGACTTGACCGTTACAATGGCTACACCTTC. Amino acids: CASRTQNGLDRYNGYTF.